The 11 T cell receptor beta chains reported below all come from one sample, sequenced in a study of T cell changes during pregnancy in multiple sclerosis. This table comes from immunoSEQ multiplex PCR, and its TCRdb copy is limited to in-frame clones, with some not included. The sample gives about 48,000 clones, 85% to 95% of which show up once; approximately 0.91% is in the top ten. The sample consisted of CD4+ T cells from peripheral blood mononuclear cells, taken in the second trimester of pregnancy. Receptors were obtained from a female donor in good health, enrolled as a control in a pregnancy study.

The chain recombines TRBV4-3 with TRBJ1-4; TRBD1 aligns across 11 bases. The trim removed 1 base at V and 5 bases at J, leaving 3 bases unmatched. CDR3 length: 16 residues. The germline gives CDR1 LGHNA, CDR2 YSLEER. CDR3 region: CASSQARDRGNEKLFF. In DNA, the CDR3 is TGCGCCAGCAGCCAAGCTCGGGACAGGGGGAATGAAAAACTGTTTTTT.

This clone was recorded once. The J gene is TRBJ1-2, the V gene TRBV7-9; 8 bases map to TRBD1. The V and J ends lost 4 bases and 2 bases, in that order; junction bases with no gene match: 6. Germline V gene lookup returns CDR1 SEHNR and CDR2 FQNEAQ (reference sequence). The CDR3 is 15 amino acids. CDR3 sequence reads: CASSYKDRENYGYTF. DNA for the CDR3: TGTGCCAGCAGCTACAAGGACAGGGAGAACTATGGCTACACCTTC.

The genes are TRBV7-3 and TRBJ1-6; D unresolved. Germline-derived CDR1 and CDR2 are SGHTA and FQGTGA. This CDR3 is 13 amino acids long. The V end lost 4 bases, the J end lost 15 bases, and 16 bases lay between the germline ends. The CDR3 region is CASSSRPRDVLHF. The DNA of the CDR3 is TGTGCCAGCAGCTCGCGGCCGCGGGATGTCCTCCACTTT.

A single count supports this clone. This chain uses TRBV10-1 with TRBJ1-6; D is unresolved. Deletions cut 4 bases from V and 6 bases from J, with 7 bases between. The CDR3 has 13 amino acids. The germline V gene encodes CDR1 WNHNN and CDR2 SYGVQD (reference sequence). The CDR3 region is CASSGQINSPLHF. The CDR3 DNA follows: TGCGCCAGCAGTGGTCAGATTAATTCACCCCTCCACTTT.

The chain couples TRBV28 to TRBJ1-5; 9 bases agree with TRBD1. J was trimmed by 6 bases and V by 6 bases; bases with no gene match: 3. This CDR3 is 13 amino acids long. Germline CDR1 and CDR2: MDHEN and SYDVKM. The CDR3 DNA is TGTGCCAGCAGACAGGGGGCCGGTCAGCCCCAGCATTTT. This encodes CASRQGAGQPQHF.

This CDR3 is CASSEGQGTDEQYF. The CDR3 DNA sequence: TGCGCCAGCAGTGAAGGACAGGGAACCGACGAGCAGTACTTC. This chain joins TRBV10-2 and TRBJ2-7; the match to TRBD1 covers 8 bases. This CDR3 contains 14 residues. CDR1 and CDR2 from the germline V gene are WSHSY and SAAADI. V trimming: 3 bases; J trimming: 5 bases; junction bases outside the gene matches: 6.

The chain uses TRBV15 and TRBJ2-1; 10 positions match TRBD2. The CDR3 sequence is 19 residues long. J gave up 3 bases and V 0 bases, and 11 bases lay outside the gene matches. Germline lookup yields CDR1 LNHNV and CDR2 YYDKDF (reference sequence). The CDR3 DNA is TGTGCCACCAGCAGAGATACAAGCGGGAGGGCAGGGGGCTACAATGAGCAGTTCTTC. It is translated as CATSRDTSGRAGGYNEQFF.

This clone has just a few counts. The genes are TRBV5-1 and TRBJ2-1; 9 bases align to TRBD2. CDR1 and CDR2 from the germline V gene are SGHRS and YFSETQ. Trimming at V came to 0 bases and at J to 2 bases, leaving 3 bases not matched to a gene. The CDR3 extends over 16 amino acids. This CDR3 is CASSLDLAGTYNEQFF. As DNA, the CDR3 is TGCGCCAGCAGCTTGGACCTAGCGGGAACCTACAATGAGCAGTTCTTC. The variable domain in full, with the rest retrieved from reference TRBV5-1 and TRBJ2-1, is KAGVTQTPRYLIKTRGQQVTLSCSPISGHRSVSWYQQTPGQGLQFLFEYFSETQRNKGNFPGRFSGRQFSNSRSEMNVSTLELGDSALYLCASSLDLAGTYNEQFFGPGTRLTVL.

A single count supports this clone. The CDR3 DNA sequence: TGTGCCAGCAGCTTAGCGGGAGCCGAGACCCAGTACTTC. Residues: CASSLAGAETQYF. This chain connects TRBV7-2 to TRBJ2-5, with D maybe TRBD2 (5 bases). The CDR3 spans 13 residues. Germline values: CDR1 SGHTA, CDR2 FQGNSA. V was shortened by 0 bases and J by 5 bases, with 7 bases between the two germline ends.

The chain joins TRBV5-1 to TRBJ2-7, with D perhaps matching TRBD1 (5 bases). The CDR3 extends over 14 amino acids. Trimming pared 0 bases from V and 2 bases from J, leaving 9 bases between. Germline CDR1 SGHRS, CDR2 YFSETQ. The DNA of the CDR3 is TGCGCCAGCAGCTTGGAGGACACCGCCTACGAGCAGTACTTC. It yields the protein CASSLEDTAYEQYF. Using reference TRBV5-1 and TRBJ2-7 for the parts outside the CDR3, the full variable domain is KAGVTQTPRYLIKTRGQQVTLSCSPISGHRSVSWYQQTPGQGLQFLFEYFSETQRNKGNFPGRFSGRQFSNSRSEMNVSTLELGDSALYLCASSLEDTAYEQYFGPGTRLTVT.

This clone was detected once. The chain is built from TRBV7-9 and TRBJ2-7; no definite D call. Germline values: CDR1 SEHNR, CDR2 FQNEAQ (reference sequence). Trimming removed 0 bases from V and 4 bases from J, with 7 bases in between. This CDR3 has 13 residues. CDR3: CASSLATDYEQYF. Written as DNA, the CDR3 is TGTGCCAGCAGCTTAGCAACAGATTACGAGCAGTACTTC.